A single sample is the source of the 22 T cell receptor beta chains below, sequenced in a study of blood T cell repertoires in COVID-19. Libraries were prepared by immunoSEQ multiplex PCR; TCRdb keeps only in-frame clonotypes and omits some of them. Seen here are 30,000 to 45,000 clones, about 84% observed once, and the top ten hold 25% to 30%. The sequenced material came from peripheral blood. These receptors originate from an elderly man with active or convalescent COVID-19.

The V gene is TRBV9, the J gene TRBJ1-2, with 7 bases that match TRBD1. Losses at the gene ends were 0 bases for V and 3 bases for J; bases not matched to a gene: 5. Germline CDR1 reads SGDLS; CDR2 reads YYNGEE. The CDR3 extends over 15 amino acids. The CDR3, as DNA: TGTGCCAGCAGCGTAGTTTCCAGGGGGGACTATGGCTACACCTTC. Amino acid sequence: CASSVVSRGDYGYTF.

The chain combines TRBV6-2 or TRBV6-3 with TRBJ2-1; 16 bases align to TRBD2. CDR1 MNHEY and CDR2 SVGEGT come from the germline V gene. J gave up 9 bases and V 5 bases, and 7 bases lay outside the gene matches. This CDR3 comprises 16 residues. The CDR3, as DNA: TGTGCCAGCAGTGGGACTAGCGGGAGGGCCTTCAGTGAGCAGTTCTTC. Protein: CASSGTSGRAFSEQFF.

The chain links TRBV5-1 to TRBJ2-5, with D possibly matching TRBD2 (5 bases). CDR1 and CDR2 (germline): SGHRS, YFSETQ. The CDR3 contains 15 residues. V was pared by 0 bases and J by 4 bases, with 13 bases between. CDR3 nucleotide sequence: TGCGCCAGCAGCTTGGGAAGAAGGGCGGGAGAGACCCAGTACTTC. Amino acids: CASSLGRRAGETQYF.

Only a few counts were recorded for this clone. DNA of the CDR3: TGTGCCAGCAGCTTAACATCGGTGACAGGGACAGATACGCAGTATTTT. Amino acid sequence: CASSLTSVTGTDTQYF. The chain recombines TRBV7-3 with TRBJ2-3, with TRBD1 matching over 7 bases. From germline, CDR1 is SGHTA and CDR2 FQGTGA. This CDR3 comprises 16 residues. Germline trimming cut 0 bases from V and 3 bases from J; bases unmatched to any gene: 6.

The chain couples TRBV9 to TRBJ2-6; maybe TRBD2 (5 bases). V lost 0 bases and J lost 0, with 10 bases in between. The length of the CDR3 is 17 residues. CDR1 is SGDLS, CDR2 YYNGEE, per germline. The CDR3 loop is CASSVAPRGSGANVLTF. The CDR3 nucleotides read TGTGCCAGCAGCGTAGCACCCCGGGGCTCTGGGGCCAACGTCCTGACTTTC.

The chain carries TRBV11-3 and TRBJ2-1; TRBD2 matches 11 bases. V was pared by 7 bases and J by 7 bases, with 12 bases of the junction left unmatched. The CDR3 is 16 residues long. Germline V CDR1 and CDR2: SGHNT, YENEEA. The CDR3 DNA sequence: TGTGCCAGCACCACAAGGCGTAGCGGGAGGGCAAATGAGCAGTTCTTC. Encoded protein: CASTTRRSGRANEQFF.

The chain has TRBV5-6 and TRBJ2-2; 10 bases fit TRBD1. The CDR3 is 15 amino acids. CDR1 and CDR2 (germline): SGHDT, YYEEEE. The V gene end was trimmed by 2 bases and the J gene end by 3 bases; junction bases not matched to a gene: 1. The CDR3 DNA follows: TGTGCCAGCAGCTTCGGACAGGGGGACACCGGGGAGCTGTTTTTT. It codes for CASSFGQGDTGELFF.

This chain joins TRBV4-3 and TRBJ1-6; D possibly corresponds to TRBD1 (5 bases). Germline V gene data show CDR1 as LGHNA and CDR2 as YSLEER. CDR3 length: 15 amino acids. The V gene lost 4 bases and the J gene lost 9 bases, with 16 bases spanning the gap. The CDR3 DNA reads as TGCGCCAGCAGCCCCAGTCCGGGGGAAGGTTCACCCCTCCACTTT. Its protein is CASSPSPGEGSPLHF.

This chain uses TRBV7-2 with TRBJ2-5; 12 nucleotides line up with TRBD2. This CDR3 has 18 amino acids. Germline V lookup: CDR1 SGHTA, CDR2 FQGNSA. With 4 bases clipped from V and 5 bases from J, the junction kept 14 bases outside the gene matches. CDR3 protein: CASSSYRPSGRAGETQYF. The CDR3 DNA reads TGTGCCAGCAGCTCCTACCGGCCTAGCGGGAGGGCTGGTGAGACCCAGTACTTC.

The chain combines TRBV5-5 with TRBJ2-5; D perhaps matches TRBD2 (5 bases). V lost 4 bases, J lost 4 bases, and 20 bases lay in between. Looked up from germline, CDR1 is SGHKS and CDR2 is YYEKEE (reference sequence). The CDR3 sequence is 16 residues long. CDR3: CASSLGLGRGLETQYF. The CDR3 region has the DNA TGTGCCAGCAGCCTCGGACTGGGAAGAGGCCTAGAGACCCAGTACTTC.

CDR3 coding DNA: TGTGCCAGCAGCGAAGGAATGGGCCATTTGATCCACTTT. This codes for CASSEGMGHLIHF. The chain carries TRBV27 and TRBJ1-6; D is unclear. CDR1 MNHEY and CDR2 SMNVEV come from the germline V gene (reference sequence). The CDR3 is 13 residues long. V lost 6 bases to trimming and J lost 17 bases, with 20 bases between them.

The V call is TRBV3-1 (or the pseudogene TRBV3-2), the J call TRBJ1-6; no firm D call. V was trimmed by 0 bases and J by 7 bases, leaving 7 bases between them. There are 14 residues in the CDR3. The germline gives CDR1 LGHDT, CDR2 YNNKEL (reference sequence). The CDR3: CASSQDHGNSPLHF. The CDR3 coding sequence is TGTGCCAGCAGCCAAGATCACGGGAATTCACCCCTCCACTTT.

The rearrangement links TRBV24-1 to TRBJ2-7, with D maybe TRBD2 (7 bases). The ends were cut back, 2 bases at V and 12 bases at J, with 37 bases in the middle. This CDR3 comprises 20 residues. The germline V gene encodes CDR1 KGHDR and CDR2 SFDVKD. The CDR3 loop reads CATSDSYRAIRLGSLPGGYF. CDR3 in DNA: TGTGCCACCAGTGATTCCTACAGGGCAATCCGATTGGGAAGCTTACCGGGGGGGTACTTC.

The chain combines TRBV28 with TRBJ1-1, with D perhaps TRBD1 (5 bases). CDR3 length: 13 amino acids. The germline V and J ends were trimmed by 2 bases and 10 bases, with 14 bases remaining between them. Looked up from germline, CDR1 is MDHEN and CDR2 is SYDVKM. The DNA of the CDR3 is TGTGCCAGCAGTTTACCCCAGGGAGGAGTAGCTTTCTTT. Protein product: CASSLPQGGVAFF.

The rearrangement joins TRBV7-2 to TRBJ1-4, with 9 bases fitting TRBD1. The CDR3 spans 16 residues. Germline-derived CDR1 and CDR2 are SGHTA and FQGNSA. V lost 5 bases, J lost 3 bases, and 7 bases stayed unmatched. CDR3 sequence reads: CASSGGTGLANEKLFF. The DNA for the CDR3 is TGTGCCAGCAGCGGGGGGACAGGGTTAGCTAATGAAAAACTGTTTTTT.

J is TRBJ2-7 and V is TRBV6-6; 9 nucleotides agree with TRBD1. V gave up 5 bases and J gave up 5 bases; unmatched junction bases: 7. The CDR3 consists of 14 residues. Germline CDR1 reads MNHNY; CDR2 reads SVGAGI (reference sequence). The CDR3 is CASSPRTGADEQYF. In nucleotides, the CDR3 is TGTGCCAGCAGTCCTAGGACAGGGGCCGACGAGCAGTACTTC.

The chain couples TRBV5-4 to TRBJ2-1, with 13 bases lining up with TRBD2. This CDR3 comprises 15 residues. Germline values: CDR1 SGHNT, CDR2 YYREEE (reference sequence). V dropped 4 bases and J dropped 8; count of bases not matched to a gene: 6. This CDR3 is CASSPGGLAGDEQFF. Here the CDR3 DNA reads TGTGCCAGCAGCCCAGGCGGACTAGCGGGAGATGAGCAGTTCTTC. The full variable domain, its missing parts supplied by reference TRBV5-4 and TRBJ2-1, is ETGVTQSPTHLIKTRGQQVTLRCSSQSGHNTVSWYQQALGQGPQFIFQYYREEENGRGNFPPRFSGLQFPNYSSELNVNALELDDSALYLCASSPGGLAGDEQFFGPGTRLTVL.

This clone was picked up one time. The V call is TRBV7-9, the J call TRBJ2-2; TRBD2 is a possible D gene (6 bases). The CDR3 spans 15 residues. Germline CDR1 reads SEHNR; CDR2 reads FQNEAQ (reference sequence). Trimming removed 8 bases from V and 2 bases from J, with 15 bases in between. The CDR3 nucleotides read TGTGCCAGCGGGGGGAGCAGGCCCAACACCGGGGAGCTGTTTTTT. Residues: CASGGSRPNTGELFF. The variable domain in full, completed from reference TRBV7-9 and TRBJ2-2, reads DTGVSQNPRHKITKRGQNVTFRCDPISEHNRLYWYRQTLGQGPEFLTYFQNEAQLEKSRLLSDRFSAERPKGSFSTLEIQRTEQGDSAMYLCASGGSRPNTGELFFGEGSRLTVL.

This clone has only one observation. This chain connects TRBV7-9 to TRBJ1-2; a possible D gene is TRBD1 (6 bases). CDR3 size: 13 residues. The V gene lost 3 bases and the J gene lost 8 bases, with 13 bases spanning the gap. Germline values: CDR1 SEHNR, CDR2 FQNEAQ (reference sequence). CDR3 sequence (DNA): TGTGCCAGCAGCTTTGCAGGGGAGTTCGGCTACACCTTC. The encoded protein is CASSFAGEFGYTF.

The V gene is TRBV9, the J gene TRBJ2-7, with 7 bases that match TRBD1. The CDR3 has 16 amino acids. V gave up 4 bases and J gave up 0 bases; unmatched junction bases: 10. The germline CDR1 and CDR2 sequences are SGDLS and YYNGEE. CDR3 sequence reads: CASSPSDRDGSYEQYF. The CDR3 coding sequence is TGTGCCAGCAGCCCATCAGACAGGGACGGCTCCTACGAGCAGTACTTC.

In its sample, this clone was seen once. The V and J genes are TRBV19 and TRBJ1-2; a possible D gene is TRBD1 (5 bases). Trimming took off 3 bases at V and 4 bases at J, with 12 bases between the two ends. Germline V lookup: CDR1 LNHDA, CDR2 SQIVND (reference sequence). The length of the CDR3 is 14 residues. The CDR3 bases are TGTGCCAGTAGTATTGCGCAGGGCGGCTATGGCTACACCTTC. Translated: CASSIAQGGYGYTF.

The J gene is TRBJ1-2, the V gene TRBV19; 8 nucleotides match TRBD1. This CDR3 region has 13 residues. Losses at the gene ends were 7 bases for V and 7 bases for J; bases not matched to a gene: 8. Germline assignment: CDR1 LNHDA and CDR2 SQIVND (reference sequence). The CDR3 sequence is CASNKGQGFGYTF. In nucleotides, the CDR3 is TGTGCCAGTAATAAAGGACAGGGATTTGGCTACACCTTC.